This TCR beta chain was identified during a study of regulatory T cells in long-lasting Graves disease. Overall study findings and caveats: Exclusively peripheral blood, rather than thyroid tissue, was studied. Repertoires from persistent disease leaned toward TRBV28, TRBJ1-2 and TRBJ2-5. Fewer public clonotypes were shared by new patients (approximately 970) than by persistent patients (2,741).

Details on this clonotype: Its antigen is as yet unknown. An end of the junction differs from the germline gene, which may be a read error.

Library construction for TCR beta used iRepertoire HTBI primers and Arm-PCR of CDR3 regions. Using its own MiXCR run on the multiplex PCR reads, TCRdb lists one record per CDR3 protein. The sample yields about half a million distinct CDR3 sequences, less than 25% seen once. Regarding time point: persistent/refractory GD, antithyroid drugs over 5 years with positive TRAb. The TCR library used RNA extracted from PBMCs. Xi'an, China, was home to the endocrinology department that provided patients. The CDR3 is made up of 14 amino acids. Germline CDR1 and CDR2: SGHAT and FQNNGV. Sequenced here: peripheral blood mononuclear cells (PBMCs), sampled when the disease was refractory, from a patient treated with antithyroid drugs. V usage is TRBV11-2 and J usage is TRBJ2-7, with 8 positions matching TRBD1. This TCR was recovered from a female donor with Graves disease. CDR3 in amino acids: CTSSLEGQVYEQYF. For the CDR3, the DNA is TGTACCAGCAGCTTAGAGGGACAGGTCTACGAGCAGTACTTC. Complete variable domain (other parts from reference TRBV11-2 and TRBJ2-7): EAGVAQSPRYKIIEKRQSVAFWCNPISGHATLYWYQQILGQGPKLLIQFQNNGVVDDSQLPKDRFSAERLKGVDSTLKIQPAKLEDSAVYLCTSSLEGQVYEQYFGPGTRLTVT.